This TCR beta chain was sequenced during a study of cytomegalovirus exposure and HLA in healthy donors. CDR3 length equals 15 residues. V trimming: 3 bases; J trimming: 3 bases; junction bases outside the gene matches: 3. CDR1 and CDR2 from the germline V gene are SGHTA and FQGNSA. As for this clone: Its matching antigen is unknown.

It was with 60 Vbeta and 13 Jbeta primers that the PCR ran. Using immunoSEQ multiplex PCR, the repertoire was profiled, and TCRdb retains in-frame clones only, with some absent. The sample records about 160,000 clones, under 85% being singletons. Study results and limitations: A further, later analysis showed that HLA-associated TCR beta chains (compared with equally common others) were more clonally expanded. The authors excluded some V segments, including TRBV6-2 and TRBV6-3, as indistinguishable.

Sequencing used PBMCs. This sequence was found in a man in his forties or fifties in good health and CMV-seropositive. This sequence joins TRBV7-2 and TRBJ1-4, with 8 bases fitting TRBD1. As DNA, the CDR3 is TGTGCCAGCAGCTTCAGGACAGGGCCTAATGAAAAACTGTTTTTT. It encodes CASSFRTGPNEKLFF.